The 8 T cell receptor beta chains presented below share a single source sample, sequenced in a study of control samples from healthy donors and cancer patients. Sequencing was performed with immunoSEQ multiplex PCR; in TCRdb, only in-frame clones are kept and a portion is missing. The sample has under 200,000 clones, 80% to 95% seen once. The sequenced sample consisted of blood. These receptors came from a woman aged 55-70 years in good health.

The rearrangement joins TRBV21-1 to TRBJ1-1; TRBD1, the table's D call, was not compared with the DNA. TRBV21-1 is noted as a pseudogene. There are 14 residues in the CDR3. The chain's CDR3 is CASSSQQRNTEAFF. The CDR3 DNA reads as TGTGCCAGCAGCAGCCAACAAAGGAACACTGAAGCTTTCTTT.

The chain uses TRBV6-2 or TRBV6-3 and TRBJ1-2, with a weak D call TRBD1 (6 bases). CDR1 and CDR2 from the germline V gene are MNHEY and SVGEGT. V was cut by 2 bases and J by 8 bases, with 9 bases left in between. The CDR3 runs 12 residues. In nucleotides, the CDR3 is TGTGCCAGCAGTTACGGGGGGCGCGGCTACACCTTC. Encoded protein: CASSYGGRGYTF.

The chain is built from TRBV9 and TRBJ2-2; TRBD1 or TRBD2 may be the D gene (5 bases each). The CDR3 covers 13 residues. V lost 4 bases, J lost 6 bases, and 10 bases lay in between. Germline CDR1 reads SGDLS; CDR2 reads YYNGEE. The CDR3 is CASSTRDAGELFF. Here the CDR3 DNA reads TGTGCCAGCAGCACCAGGGACGCCGGGGAGCTGTTTTTT.

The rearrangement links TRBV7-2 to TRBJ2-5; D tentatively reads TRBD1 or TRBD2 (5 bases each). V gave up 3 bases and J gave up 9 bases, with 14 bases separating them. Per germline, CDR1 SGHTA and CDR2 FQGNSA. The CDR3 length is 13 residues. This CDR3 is CASSLGRPTAQYF. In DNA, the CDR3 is TGTGCCAGCAGCTTGGGACGGCCGACGGCCCAGTACTTC.

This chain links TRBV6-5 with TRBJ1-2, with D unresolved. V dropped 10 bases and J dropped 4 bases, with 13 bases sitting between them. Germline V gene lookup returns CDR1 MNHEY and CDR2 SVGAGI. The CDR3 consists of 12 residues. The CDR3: CATTAGSYGYTF. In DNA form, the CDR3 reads TGTGCCACTACCGCCGGGAGCTATGGCTACACCTTC.

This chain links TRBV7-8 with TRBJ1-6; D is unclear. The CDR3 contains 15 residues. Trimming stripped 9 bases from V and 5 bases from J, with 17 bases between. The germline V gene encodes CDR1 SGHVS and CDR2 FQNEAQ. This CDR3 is CASRPPGSHNSPLHF. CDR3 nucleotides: TGTGCCAGTCGACCCCCGGGATCTCATAATTCACCCCTCCACTTT.

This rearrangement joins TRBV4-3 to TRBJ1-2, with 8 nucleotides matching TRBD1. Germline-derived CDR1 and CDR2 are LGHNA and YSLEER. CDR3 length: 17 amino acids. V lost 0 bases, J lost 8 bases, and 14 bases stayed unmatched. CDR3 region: CASSQDFAGGKVIGYTF. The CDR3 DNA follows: TGCGCCAGCAGCCAAGATTTTGCAGGGGGCAAGGTTATAGGCTACACCTTC.

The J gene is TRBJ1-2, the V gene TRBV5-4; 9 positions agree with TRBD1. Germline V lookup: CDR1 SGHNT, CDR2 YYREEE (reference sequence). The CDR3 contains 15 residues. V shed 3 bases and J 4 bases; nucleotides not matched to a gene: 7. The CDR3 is CASSWDREGAYGYTF. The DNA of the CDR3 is TGTGCCAGCAGCTGGGACAGGGAGGGAGCCTATGGCTACACCTTC.